This passage covers 29 T cell receptor beta chains from one sample sequenced in a study of Tregs in tolerant kidney transplant recipients. Clones were sequenced by immunoSEQ multiplex PCR, and TCRdb holds only the in-frame ones, with some missing. The sample consists of tens of thousands of clones, 85% to 90% of them appearing once. Sequenced material: CD4+ T cells from blood, taken before the transplant. These receptors all stem from a human donor who received a combined kidney and bone marrow transplant.

This clone was counted a few times. The chain joins TRBV11-3 to TRBJ2-1; TRBD2 matches at 11 bases. V shed 6 bases, J shed 4 bases, and the junction held 5 bases outside the gene matches. This CDR3 region has 15 residues. From germline, CDR1 is SGHNT and CDR2 YENEEA. The CDR3 region is CASSRGLAVYNEQFF. Written as DNA, the CDR3 is TGTGCCAGCAGTAGGGGACTAGCGGTTTACAATGAGCAGTTCTTC.

The rearrangement links TRBV28 to TRBJ2-5; 12 nucleotides agree with TRBD2. Germline CDR1 MDHEN, CDR2 SYDVKM. CDR3 length equals 15 residues. V was clipped by 3 bases and J by 4 bases; unmatched bases: 3. The CDR3 reads CASSFLAGGGETQYF. CDR3 sequence (DNA): TGTGCCAGCAGTTTTCTAGCGGGAGGGGGAGAGACCCAGTACTTC.

The rearrangement uses TRBV7-2 and TRBJ2-7; maybe TRBD2 (5 bases). The germline V and J ends were trimmed by 1 base and 0 bases, with 7 bases remaining between them. The CDR3 has 14 amino acids. Germline V gene data show CDR1 as SGHTA and CDR2 as FQGNSA. The CDR3 DNA follows: TGTGCCAGCAGCTTAGGAGGGAACTCCTACGAGCAGTACTTC. It yields the protein CASSLGGNSYEQYF.

This clone has a handful of counts. The chain couples TRBV7-5 to TRBJ1-2; no check of the table's D call, TRBD1, against the DNA was made. TRBV7-5 is assigned pseudogene status. The CDR3 is 14 residues long. In DNA, the CDR3 is TGTGTCAGAAGCCCGGACAGGGGGAACTATGGCTACACCTTC. Its translation: CVRSPDRGNYGYTF.

This clone was seen a handful of times. V and J are TRBV7-9 and TRBJ2-5; D may be TRBD2 (5 bases). Germline V gene lookup returns CDR1 SEHNR and CDR2 FQNEAQ (reference sequence). This CDR3 region has 16 residues. V lost 1 base to trimming and J lost 0 bases, with 12 bases between them. The chain's CDR3 is CASSLGRVSDQETQYF. For the CDR3, the DNA is TGTGCCAGCAGCTTAGGGCGGGTCAGTGACCAAGAGACCCAGTACTTC.

In this sample, this clone turned up once. The V and J genes are TRBV28 and TRBJ1-5, with D hard to call. Deletions cut 3 bases from V and 2 bases from J, with 11 bases between. This CDR3 spans 15 amino acids. Germline V gene lookup returns CDR1 MDHEN and CDR2 SYDVKM. CDR3 residues: CASSFTLGGNQPQHF. In DNA form, the CDR3 reads TGTGCCAGCAGTTTTACCTTGGGAGGCAATCAGCCCCAGCATTTT. Full variable domain (remainder filled in from reference TRBV28 and TRBJ1-5): DVKVTQSSRYLVKRTGEKVFLECVQDMDHENMFWYRQDPGLGLRLIYFSYDVKMKEKGDIPEGYSVSREKKERFSLILESASTNQTSMYLCASSFTLGGNQPQHFGDGTRLSIL.

The chain couples TRBV19 to TRBJ1-2; D unresolved. V was trimmed by 3 bases and J by 1 base, leaving 6 bases between them. The germline V gene encodes CDR1 LNHDA and CDR2 SQIVND (reference sequence). The CDR3 has 13 residues. Here the CDR3 reads CASSMQVNYGYTF. CDR3 DNA: TGTGCCAGTAGTATGCAGGTTAACTATGGCTACACCTTC.

The rearrangement joins TRBV6-1 to TRBJ1-5, with 7 positions matching TRBD1. The CDR3 totals 13 residues. The V and J ends lost 1 base and 9 bases, in that order; junction bases with no gene match: 3. The germline CDR1 and CDR2 sequences are MNHNS and SASEGT. CDR3 nucleotides: TGTGCCAGCAGTGAAGGAGGACAGGCGCCCCAGCATTTT. It codes for CASSEGGQAPQHF.

The chain recombines TRBV18 with TRBJ2-2; D possibly corresponds to TRBD1 (5 bases). The V end was cut by 8 bases, the J end by 7 bases, with 17 bases between. The CDR3 contains 14 residues. In germline, CDR1 is KGHSH, CDR2 LQKENI. The CDR3 sequence: CASETTLTGGELFF. The DNA for the CDR3 is TGTGCCAGCGAGACGACCTTAACAGGCGGGGAGCTGTTTTTT.

This clone occurred once. The chain combines TRBV29-1 with TRBJ2-2; possibly TRBD1 for D (7 bases). The CDR3 loop spans 15 amino acids. Germline CDR1 SQVTM, CDR2 ANQGSEA. V lost 4 bases and J lost 0, with 12 bases in between. The CDR3 spells CSVVRDSSNTGELFF. The CDR3 DNA is TGCAGCGTTGTGCGGGACAGCTCGAACACCGGGGAGCTGTTTTTT.

V gene TRBV19 combines with J gene TRBJ2-7, with 8 nucleotides matching TRBD1. The CDR3 is made up of 13 amino acids. V lost 3 bases to trimming and J lost 2 bases; unmatched junction nucleotides: 0. Germline V gene sequence: CDR1 LNHDA, CDR2 SQIVND (reference sequence). The CDR3 coding sequence is TGTGCCAGTAGTATGGACAGGGCCTACGAGCAGTACTTC. Its translation is CASSMDRAYEQYF.

The CDR3 reads CSARGGPQFF. The CDR3 coding sequence is TGCAGTGCTAGAGGAGGTCCGCAGTTCTTC. V and J are TRBV20-1 and TRBJ2-1; D is undetermined. V was cut by 1 base and J by 12 bases, with 7 bases left in between. Looked up from germline, CDR1 is DFQATT and CDR2 is SNEGSKA (reference sequence). This CDR3 comprises 10 residues.

The chain links TRBV2 to TRBJ1-5; D not certain. The CDR3 extends over 13 amino acids. The germline V and J ends were trimmed by 7 bases and 4 bases, with 11 bases remaining between them. The V gene's germline CDR1 is SNHLY and CDR2 FYNNEI. This chain's CDR3 is CASTQEGNQPQHF. The CDR3 coding sequence is TGTGCCAGCACCCAGGAGGGTAATCAGCCCCAGCATTTT.

This chain links TRBV28 with TRBJ2-5; the match to TRBD1 covers 10 bases. There are 14 residues in the CDR3. The ends lost 6 bases at V and 6 bases at J; junction bases unmatched: 7. The germline V gene encodes CDR1 MDHEN and CDR2 SYDVKM. The CDR3 region has the DNA TGTGCCAGCAGGCCAGGGACAGGGGAAAAGACCCAGTACTTC. It yields the protein CASRPGTGEKTQYF. The variable domain in full, with the rest retrieved from reference TRBV28 and TRBJ2-5, is DVKVTQSSRYLVKRTGEKVFLECVQDMDHENMFWYRQDPGLGLRLIYFSYDVKMKEKGDIPEGYSVSREKKERFSLILESASTNQTSMYLCASRPGTGEKTQYFGPGTRLLVL.

This clone was counted a single time. This chain joins TRBV6-6 and TRBJ2-2; 9 bases line up with TRBD2. CDR3 length: 16 residues. The germline gives CDR1 MNHNY, CDR2 SVGAGI (reference sequence). V was pared by 7 bases and J by 0 bases, with 6 bases of the junction left unmatched. CDR3 residues: CASTHSGSTNTGELFF. The CDR3 DNA sequence: TGTGCCAGCACCCATAGCGGGAGCACGAACACCGGGGAGCTGTTTTTT.

V and J are TRBV11-2 and TRBJ2-5; 8 positions match TRBD1. This CDR3 comprises 15 residues. Germline V gene data show CDR1 as SGHAT and CDR2 as FQNNGV. Losses at the gene ends were 3 bases for V and 5 bases for J; bases not matched to a gene: 8. The CDR3 loop reads CASSFSQGARETQYF. The CDR3 DNA sequence: TGTGCCAGCAGCTTTTCCCAGGGGGCCAGGGAGACCCAGTACTTC.

CDR3 bases: TGTGCCATCATCTCGGGTCCAAGCTCCTACAATGAGCAGTTCTTC. Its translation is CAIISGPSSYNEQFF. The chain uses TRBV10-3 and TRBJ2-1, with D unresolved. CDR3 length: 15 amino acids. The V end lost 7 bases, the J end lost 0 bases, and 13 bases lay between the germline ends. Germline assignment: CDR1 ENHRY and CDR2 SYGVKD.

This clone was detected only once. The chain uses TRBV7-6 and TRBJ2-1; TRBD2 aligns across 11 bases. The CDR3 contains 15 residues. In germline, CDR1 is SGHVS, CDR2 FNYEAQ. The trim removed 1 base at V and 6 bases at J, leaving 2 bases unmatched. Here the CDR3 DNA reads TGTGCCAGCAGCTTAGTAGCGGGAGGGAGCAATGAGCAGTTCTTC. It is translated as CASSLVAGGSNEQFF.

This clone was counted between two and nine times. The chain recombines TRBV7-9 with TRBJ1-5; 8 nucleotides match TRBD1. This CDR3 spans 14 amino acids. Germline V lookup: CDR1 SEHNR, CDR2 FQNEAQ (reference sequence). Trimming at V came to 5 bases and at J to 5 bases, leaving 5 bases not matched to a gene. The CDR3 here is CASSGTGGHQPQHF. The CDR3 DNA sequence: TGTGCCAGCAGCGGAACAGGGGGGCATCAGCCCCAGCATTTT.

The rearrangement links TRBV28 to TRBJ2-3; TRBD2 aligns across 9 bases. Trimming at V came to 3 bases and at J to 5 bases, leaving 3 bases not matched to a gene. The V gene's germline CDR1 is MDHEN and CDR2 SYDVKM. The CDR3 has 14 residues. The CDR3 bases are TGTGCCAGCAGTTTCGGCGGGAGGGTAGATACGCAGTATTTT. Translated, it gives CASSFGGRVDTQYF.

The rearrangement joins TRBV9 to TRBJ2-7; D is possibly TRBD2 (6 bases). Trimming removed 0 bases at V and 0 bases at J, with 10 bases between. Per the germline V gene, CDR1 is SGDLS and CDR2 is YYNGEE. The CDR3 loop spans 15 amino acids. This CDR3 is CASSVVPSASYEQYF. In DNA, the CDR3 is TGTGCCAGCAGCGTAGTCCCTAGCGCCTCCTACGAGCAGTACTTC.

J is TRBJ1-5 and V is TRBV7-2; D may be TRBD1 (6 bases). There are 14 residues in the CDR3. Germline values: CDR1 SGHTA, CDR2 FQGNSA. The V end lost 5 bases, the J end lost 6 bases, and 14 bases lay between the germline ends. CDR3 bases: TGTGCCAGCAGCCTTCGTGGGGGGGCTCAGCCCCAGCATTTT. Amino acid sequence: CASSLRGGAQPQHF.

The chain has TRBV6-5 and TRBJ2-1; 8 nucleotides align to TRBD2. This CDR3 is 14 amino acids long. The ends lost 11 bases at V and 3 bases at J; junction bases unmatched: 9. From germline, CDR1 is MNHEY and CDR2 SVGAGI. The CDR3 reads CAARRGTSYNEQFF. The CDR3 DNA is TGTGCCGCGCGGAGGGGGACTAGCTACAATGAGCAGTTCTTC.

This clone was seen once. The chain recombines TRBV19 with TRBJ2-7; 9 nucleotides align to TRBD1. Losses at the gene ends were 5 bases for V and 4 bases for J; bases not matched to a gene: 6. Germline V gives CDR1 LNHDA, CDR2 SQIVND (reference sequence). The CDR3 length is 14 residues. The CDR3 protein is CASSADRGWYEQYF. The CDR3 bases are TGTGCCAGTAGTGCTGACAGGGGGTGGTACGAGCAGTACTTC.

This chain links TRBV2 with TRBJ1-5, with D hard to call. The CDR3 is 12 residues long. V gave up 3 bases and J gave up 11 bases, with 11 bases separating them. Germline V lookup: CDR1 SNHLY, CDR2 FYNNEI. In nucleotides, the CDR3 is TGTGCCAGCAGTGAGGTAGCTGGGTCCCAGCATTTT. It is translated as CASSEVAGSQHF.

The chain has TRBV5-1 and TRBJ2-1; 7 bases align to TRBD1. This CDR3 has 15 amino acids. Germline trimming cut 1 base from V and 7 bases from J; bases unmatched to any gene: 8. The V gene's germline CDR1 is SGHRS and CDR2 YFSETQ. The chain's CDR3 is CASSLIETGNNEQFF. The DNA for the CDR3 is TGCGCCAGCAGCTTGATCGAGACAGGGAATAATGAGCAGTTCTTC.

The rearrangement uses TRBV19 and TRBJ1-2, with D possibly being TRBD1 (6 bases). CDR3 length: 15 amino acids. The V and J ends lost 2 bases and 7 bases respectively, with 17 bases between them. Germline-derived CDR1 and CDR2 are LNHDA and SQIVND (reference sequence). The CDR3 sequence: CASSIPTGIYGGYTF. CDR3 bases: TGTGCCAGTAGTATACCTACAGGGATCTATGGTGGCTACACCTTC.

With respect to this clone: One end of the junction is discordant with germline, which a read error may explain. The DNA of the CDR3 is TGTGCCTGGAGTGCCTACAGGGAGGGTTCCTTCGAGCAGTACTTC. It translates to CAWSAYREGSFEQYF. The chain couples TRBV30 to TRBJ2-7, with D tentatively TRBD2 (7 bases). Germline CDR1 is GTSNPN and CDR2 is SVGIG (reference sequence). There are 15 residues in the CDR3.

The chain uses TRBV2 and TRBJ2-1; D ambiguous. The germline CDR1 and CDR2 sequences are SNHLY and FYNNEI. CDR3 size: 13 residues. The V and J ends lost 5 bases and 6 bases respectively, with 11 bases between them. This CDR3 is CASSHNPSNEQFF. The CDR3 nucleotides are TGTGCCAGCAGTCATAACCCTAGCAATGAGCAGTTCTTC.